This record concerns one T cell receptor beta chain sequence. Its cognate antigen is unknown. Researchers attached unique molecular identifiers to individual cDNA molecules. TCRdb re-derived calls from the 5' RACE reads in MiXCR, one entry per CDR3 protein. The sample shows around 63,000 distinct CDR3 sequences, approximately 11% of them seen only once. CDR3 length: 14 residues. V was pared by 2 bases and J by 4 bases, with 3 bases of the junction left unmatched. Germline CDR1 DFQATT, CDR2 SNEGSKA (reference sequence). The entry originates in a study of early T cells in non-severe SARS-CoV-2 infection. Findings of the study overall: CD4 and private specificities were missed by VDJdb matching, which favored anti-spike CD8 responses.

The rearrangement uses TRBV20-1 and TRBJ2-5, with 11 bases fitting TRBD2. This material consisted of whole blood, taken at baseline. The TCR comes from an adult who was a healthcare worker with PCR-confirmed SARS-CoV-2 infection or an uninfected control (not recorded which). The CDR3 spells CSARNLAGGETQYF. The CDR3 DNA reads TGCAGTGCTAGAAACCTAGCGGGAGGAGAGACCCAGTACTTC.